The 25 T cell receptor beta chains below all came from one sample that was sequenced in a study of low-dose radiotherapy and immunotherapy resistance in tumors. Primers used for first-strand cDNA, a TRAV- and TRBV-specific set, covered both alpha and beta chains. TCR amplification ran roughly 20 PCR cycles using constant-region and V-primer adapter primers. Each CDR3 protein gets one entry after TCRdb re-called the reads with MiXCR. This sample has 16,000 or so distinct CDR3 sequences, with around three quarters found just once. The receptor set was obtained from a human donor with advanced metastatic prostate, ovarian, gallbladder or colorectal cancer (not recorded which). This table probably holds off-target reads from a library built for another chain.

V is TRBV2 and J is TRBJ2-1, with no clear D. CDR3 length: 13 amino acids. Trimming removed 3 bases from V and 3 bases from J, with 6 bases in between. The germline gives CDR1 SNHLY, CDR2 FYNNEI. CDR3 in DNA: TGTGCCAGCAGTGATCAGGTCTACAATGAGCAGTTCTTC. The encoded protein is CASSDQVYNEQFF.

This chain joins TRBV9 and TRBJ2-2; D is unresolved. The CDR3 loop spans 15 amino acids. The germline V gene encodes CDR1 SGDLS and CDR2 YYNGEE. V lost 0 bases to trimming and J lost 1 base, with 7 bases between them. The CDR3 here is CASSVDPGNTGELFF. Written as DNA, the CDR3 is TGTGCCAGCAGCGTAGATCCGGGGAACACCGGGGAGCTGTTTTTT.

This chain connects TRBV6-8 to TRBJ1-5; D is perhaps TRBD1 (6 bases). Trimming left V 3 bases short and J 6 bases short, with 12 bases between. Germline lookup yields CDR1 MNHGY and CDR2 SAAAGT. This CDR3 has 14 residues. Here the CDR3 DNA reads TGTGCCAGCAGTTATAGGGGGGGGGGTCAGCCCCAGCATTTT. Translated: CASSYRGGGQPQHF.

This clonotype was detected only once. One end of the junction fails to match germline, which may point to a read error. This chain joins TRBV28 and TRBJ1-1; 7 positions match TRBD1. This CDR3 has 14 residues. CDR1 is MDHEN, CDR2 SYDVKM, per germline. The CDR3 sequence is CASRLVGQHTEAFF. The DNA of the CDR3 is TGTGCCAGCCGCCTAGTGGGACAGCACACCGAAGCTTTCTTT.

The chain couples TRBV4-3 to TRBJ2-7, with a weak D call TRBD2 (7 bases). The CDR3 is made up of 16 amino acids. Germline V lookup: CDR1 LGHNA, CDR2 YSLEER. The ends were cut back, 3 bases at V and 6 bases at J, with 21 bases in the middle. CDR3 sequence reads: CASSQLPGGAQVEQYF. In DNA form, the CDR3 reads TGCGCCAGCAGCCAGCTCCCGGGGGGCGCACAGGTCGAGCAGTACTTC.

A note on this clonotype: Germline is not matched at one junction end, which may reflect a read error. The CDR3 reads CASSSQTGNEQYF. In DNA form, the CDR3 reads TGTGCTAGCAGCTCACAGACAGGGAACGAGCAGTACTTC. The chain joins TRBV7-6 to TRBJ2-7, with 7 bases identical to TRBD1. Germline CDR1 reads SGHVS; CDR2 reads FNYEAQ. The length of the CDR3 is 13 residues.

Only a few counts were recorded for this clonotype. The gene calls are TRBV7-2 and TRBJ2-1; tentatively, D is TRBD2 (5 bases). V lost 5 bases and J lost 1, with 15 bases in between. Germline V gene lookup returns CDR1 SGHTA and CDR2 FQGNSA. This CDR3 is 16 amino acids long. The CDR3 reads CASSGPPRVSYNEQFF. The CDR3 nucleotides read TGTGCCAGCAGCGGCCCTCCGAGGGTATCCTACAATGAGCAGTTCTTC.

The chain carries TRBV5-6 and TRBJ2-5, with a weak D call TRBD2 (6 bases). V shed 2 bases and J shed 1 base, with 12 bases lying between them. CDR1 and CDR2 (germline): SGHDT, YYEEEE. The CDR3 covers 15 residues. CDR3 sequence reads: CASSFRGSGQETQYF. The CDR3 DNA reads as TGTGCCAGCAGCTTCCGGGGTAGCGGCCAAGAGACCCAGTACTTC.

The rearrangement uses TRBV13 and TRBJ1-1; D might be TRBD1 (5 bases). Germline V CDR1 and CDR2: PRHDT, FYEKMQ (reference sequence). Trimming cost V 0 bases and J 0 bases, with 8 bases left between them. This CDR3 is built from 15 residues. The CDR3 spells CASSLGQGLNTEAFF. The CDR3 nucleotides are TGTGCCAGCAGCTTAGGGCAGGGCCTGAACACTGAAGCTTTCTTT.

The CDR3 protein is CASNIEQGIYTDTQYF. CDR3 nucleotide sequence: TGTGCCAGCAATATAGAACAGGGGATATACACAGATACGCAGTATTTT. The chain is built from TRBV28 and TRBJ2-3; 7 bases agree with TRBD1. Looked up from germline, CDR1 is MDHEN and CDR2 is SYDVKM. This CDR3 contains 16 residues. V shed 7 bases, J shed 2 bases, and the junction held 12 bases outside the gene matches.

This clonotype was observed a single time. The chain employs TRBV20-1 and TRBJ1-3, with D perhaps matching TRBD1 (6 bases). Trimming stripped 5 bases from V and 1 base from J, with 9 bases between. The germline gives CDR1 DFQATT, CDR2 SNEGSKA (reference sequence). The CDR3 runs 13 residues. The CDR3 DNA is TGCAGTGCTCTACAGGGTTCTGGAAACACCATATATTTT. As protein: CSALQGSGNTIYF.

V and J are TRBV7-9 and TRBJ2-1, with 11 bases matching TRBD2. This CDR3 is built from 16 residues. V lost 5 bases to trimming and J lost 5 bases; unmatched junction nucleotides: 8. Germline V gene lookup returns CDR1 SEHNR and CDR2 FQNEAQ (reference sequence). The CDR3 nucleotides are TGTGCCAGCAGCAGACGACTAGCGGGGATCAACAATGAGCAGTTCTTC. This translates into CASSRRLAGINNEQFF.

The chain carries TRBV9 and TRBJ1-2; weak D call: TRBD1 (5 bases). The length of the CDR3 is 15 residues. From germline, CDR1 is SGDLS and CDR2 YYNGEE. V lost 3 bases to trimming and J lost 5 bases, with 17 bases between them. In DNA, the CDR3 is TGTGCCAGCAGCGCGTCCATGGGGCAGGCTTATGGCTACACCTTC. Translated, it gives CASSASMGQAYGYTF.

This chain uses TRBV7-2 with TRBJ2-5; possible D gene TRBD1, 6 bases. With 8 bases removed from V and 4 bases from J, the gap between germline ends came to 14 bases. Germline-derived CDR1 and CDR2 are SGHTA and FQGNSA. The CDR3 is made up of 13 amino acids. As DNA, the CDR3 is TGTGCCAGCTCCACAGGGTTTCGAGAGACCCAGTACTTC. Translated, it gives CASSTGFRETQYF. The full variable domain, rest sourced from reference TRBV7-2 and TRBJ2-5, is GAGVSQSPSNKVTEKGKDVELRCDPISGHTALYWYRQSLGQGLEFLIYFQGNSAPDKSGLPSDRFSAERTGGSVSTLTIQRTQQEDSAVYLCASSTGFRETQYFGPGTRLLVL.

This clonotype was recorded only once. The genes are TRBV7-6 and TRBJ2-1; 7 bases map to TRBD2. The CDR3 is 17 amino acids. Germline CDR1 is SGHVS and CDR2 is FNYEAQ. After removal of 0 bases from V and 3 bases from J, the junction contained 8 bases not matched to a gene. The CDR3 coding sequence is TGTGCCAGCAGCTTAGCACAGAGCGGGGTGATCTACAATGAGCAGTTCTTC. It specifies CASSLAQSGVIYNEQFF.

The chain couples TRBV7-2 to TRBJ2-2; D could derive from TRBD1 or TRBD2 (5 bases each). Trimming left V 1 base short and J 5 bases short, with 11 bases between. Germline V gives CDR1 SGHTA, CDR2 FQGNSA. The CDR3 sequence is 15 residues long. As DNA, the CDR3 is TGTGCCAGCAGCTTAGGGGGACGGGCTACCGGGGAGCTGTTTTTT. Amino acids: CASSLGGRATGELFF.

The CDR3 coding sequence is TGTGCCAGCAGCACGTGCAGACTGGCGAACACTGAAGCTTTCTTT. It is translated as CASSTCRLANTEAFF. The chain uses TRBV21-1 and TRBJ1-1. TRBV21-1 is marked as a pseudogene. CDR3 length: 15 amino acids.

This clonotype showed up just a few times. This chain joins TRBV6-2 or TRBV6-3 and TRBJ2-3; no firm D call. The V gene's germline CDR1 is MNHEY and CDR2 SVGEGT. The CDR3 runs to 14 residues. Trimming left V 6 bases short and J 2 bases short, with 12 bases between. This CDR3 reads CASSDYQYTDTQYF. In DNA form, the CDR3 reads TGTGCCAGCAGCGATTACCAGTACACAGATACGCAGTATTTT.

The CDR3 protein is CATSRDLQETQYF. CDR3 nucleotides: TGTGCCACCAGCAGAGATCTCCAAGAGACCCAGTACTTC. This chain links TRBV15 with TRBJ2-5; D not resolved. The CDR3 loop spans 13 amino acids. Germline V lookup: CDR1 LNHNV, CDR2 YYDKDF (reference sequence). V lost 0 bases, J lost 1 base, and 3 bases lay in between.

The chain's CDR3 is CASSPSGRAETQYF. CDR3 nucleotides: TGTGCCAGTAGCCCTAGCGGGAGGGCAGAGACCCAGTACTTC. This chain links TRBV19 with TRBJ2-5; 12 bases match TRBD2. CDR1 is LNHDA, CDR2 SQIVND, per germline (reference sequence). V lost 6 bases to trimming and J lost 4 bases; unmatched junction nucleotides: 3. This CDR3 region has 14 residues.

CDR3: CSVELAGSGYTF. The CDR3 DNA reads as TGCAGCGTTGAACTGGCGGGTAGTGGCTACACCTTC. The J gene is TRBJ1-2, the V gene TRBV29-1; D gene uncertain. V dropped 2 bases and J dropped 7 bases, with 11 bases sitting between them. Germline CDR1 SQVTM, CDR2 ANQGSEA. CDR3 length: 12 amino acids.

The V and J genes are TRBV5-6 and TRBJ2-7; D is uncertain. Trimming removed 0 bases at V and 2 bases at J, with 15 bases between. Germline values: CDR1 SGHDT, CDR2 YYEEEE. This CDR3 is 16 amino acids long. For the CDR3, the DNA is TGTGCCAGCAGCTTGGTTGGCAGGCCGAAAACCTACGAGCAGTACTTC. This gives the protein CASSLVGRPKTYEQYF.

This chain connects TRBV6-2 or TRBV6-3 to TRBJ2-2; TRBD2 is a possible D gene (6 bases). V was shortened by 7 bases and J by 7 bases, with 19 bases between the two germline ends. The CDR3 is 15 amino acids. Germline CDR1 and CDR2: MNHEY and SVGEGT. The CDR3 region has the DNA TGTGCCAGCACCCAAGCCGGGAGTAGCTTCGGGGAGCTGTTTTTT. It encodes CASTQAGSSFGELFF.

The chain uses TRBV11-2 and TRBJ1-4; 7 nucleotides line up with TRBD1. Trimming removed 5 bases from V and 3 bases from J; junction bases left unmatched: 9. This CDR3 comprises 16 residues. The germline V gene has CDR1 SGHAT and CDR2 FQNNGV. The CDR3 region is CASSITGARANEKLFF. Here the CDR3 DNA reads TGTGCCAGCAGCATCACAGGGGCTCGGGCTAATGAAAAACTGTTTTTT.

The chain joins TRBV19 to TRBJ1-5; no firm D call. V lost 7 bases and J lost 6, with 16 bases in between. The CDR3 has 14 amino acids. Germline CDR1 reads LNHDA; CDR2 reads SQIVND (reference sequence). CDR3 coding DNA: TGTGCCAGTAATAAGTTGGGCGGCCCTCAGCCCCAGCATTTT. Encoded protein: CASNKLGGPQPQHF.